The source of this T cell receptor (beta chain) is a study of blood T cell repertoires in COVID-19. The overall study: Researchers got acute and convalescent COVID-19 samples from the United States, Italy and Spain.

This clone was detected a few times. Clones were read by immunoSEQ multiplex PCR, and TCRdb kept only the in-frame ones, dropping some. The data show over 250,000 clones, over 65% seen once. CDR1 PRHDT and CDR2 FYEKMQ come from the germline V gene (reference sequence). This CDR3 comprises 17 residues. V lost 6 bases to trimming and J lost 2 bases; unmatched junction nucleotides: 13. Input material: peripheral blood. This chain uses TRBV13 with TRBJ2-3, with 8 bases lining up with TRBD1. This clonotype was sampled from a woman older than 75 with acute or convalescent COVID-19. The DNA of the CDR3 is TGTGCCAGCAGACCAACTGGGACAGGTGGGGCCACAGATACGCAGTATTTT. Amino acids: CASRPTGTGGATDTQYF.